This T cell receptor beta chain was sequenced in a study of blood T cell repertoires in COVID-19. Study as a whole: Both acute and convalescent COVID-19 samples were obtained from the United States, Italy and Spain. Nucleic acid was either cDNA or gDNA, and it came from T cells, B-cell-depleted T cells, or PBMCs.

The CDR3 sequence is 14 residues long. J gave up 6 bases and V 4 bases, and 3 bases lay outside the gene matches. Germline V gives CDR1 SGHRS, CDR2 YFSETQ. Original handling: Nucleated cell counts were estimated from reference gene primer amplification. Using immunoSEQ multiplex PCR, the repertoire was profiled, and TCRdb retains in-frame clones only, with some absent. The V and J calls and clone size come from that table; D and trimming were worked out from the DNA. The sample has roughly 140,000 clones, approximately 90% seen once. The sample was peripheral blood. V usage is TRBV5-1 and J usage is TRBJ2-1; 11 bases are a match to TRBD2. This receptor was taken from a woman aged 55-70 years with active COVID-19. CDR3 sequence: CASSRLAGTNEQFF. The CDR3 DNA follows: TGCGCCAGCAGCCGACTAGCGGGAACCAATGAGCAGTTCTTC.